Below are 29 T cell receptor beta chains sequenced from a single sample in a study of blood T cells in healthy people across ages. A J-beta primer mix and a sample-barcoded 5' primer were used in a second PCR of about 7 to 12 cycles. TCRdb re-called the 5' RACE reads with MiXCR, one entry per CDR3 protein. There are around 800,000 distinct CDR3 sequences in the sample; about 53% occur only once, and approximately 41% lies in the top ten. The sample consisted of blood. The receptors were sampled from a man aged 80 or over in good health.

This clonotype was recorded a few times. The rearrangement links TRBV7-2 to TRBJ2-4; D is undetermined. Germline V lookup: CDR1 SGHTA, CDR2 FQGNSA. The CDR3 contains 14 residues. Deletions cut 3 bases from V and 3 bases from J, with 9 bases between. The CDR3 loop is CASSLSGSKNIQYF. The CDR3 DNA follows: TGTGCCAGCAGCTTGAGTGGCAGCAAAAACATTCAGTACTTC.

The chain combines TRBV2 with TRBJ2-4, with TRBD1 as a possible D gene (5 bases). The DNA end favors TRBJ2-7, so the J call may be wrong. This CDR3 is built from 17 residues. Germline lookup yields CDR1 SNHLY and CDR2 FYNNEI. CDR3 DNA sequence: TGTGCCAGCAGTGGACCAGGAGATGCCAGGGTTACGTACGAGCAGTACTTC. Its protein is CASSGPGDARVTYEQYF.

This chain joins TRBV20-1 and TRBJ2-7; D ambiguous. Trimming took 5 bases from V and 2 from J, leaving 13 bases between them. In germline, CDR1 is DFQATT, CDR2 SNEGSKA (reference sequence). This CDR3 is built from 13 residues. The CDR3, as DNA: TGCAGTGCTCCCCGTGTGGGCGCCTACGAGCAGTACTTC. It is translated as CSAPRVGAYEQYF.

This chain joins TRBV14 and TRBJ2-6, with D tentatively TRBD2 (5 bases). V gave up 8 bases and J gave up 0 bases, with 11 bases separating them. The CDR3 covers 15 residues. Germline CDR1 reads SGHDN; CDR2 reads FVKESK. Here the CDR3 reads CASRRSLSGANVLTF. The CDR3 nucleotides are TGTGCCAGCCGGAGGAGCCTCTCTGGGGCCAACGTCCTGACTTTC.

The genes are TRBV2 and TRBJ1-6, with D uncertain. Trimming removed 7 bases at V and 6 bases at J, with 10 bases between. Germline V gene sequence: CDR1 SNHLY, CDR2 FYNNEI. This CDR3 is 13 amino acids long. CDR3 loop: CASIADLNSPLHF. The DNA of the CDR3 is TGTGCCAGCATTGCAGACCTTAATTCACCCCTCCACTTT.

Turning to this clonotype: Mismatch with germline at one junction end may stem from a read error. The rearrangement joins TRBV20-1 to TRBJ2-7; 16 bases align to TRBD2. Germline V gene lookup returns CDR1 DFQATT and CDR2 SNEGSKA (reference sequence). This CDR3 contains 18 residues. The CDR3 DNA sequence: TGCAGTGCCAGAGGGACTAGCGGGAGGGCCGGGCGTTCCTACGAGCAGTACTTC. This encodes CSARGTSGRAGRSYEQYF.

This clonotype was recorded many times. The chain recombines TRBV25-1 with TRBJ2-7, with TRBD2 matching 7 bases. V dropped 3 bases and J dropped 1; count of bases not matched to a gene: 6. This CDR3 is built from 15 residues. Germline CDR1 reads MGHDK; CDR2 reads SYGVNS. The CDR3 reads CASSETAGESYEQYF. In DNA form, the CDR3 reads TGTGCCAGCAGTGAGACGGCGGGAGAGTCCTACGAGCAGTACTTC.

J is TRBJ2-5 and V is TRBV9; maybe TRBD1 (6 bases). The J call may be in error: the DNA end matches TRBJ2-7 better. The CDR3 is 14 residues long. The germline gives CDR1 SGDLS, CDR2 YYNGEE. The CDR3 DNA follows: TGTGCCAGCAGCTCCGTAAACACAGGGAACGAGCAGTACTTC. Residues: CASSSVNTGNEQYF.

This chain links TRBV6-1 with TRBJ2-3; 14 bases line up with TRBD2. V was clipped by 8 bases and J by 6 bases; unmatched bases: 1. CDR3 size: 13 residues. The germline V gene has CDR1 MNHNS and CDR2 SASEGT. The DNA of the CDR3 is TGTGCCAGCCGGACTAGCGGGGGGGATACGCAGTATTTT. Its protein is CASRTSGGDTQYF.

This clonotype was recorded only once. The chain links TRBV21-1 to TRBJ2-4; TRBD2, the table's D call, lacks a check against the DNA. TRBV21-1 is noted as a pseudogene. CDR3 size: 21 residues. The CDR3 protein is CASSLQERGATKALAKNIQYF. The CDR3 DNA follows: TGTGCCAGCAGCCTCCAGGAGCGGGGGGCAACGAAGGCGCTAGCCAAAAACATTCAGTACTTC.

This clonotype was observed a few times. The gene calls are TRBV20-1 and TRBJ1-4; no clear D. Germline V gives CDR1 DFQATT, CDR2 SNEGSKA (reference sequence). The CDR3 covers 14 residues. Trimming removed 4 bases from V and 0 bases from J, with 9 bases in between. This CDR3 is CSAINSATNEKLFF. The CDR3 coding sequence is TGCAGTGCTATTAACAGTGCAACTAATGAAAAACTGTTTTTT.

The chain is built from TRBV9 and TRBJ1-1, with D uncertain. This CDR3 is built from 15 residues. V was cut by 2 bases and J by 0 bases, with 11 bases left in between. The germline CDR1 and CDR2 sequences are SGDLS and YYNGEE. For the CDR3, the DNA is TGTGCCAGCAGCGTCGGAGCGCTTTTGAACACTGAAGCTTTCTTT. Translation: CASSVGALLNTEAFF.

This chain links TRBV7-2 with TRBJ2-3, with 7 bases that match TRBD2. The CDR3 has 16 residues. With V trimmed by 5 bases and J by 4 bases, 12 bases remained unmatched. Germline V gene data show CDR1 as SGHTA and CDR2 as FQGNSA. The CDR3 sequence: CASSPRARLASDTQYF. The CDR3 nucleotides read TGTGCCAGCAGCCCCCGAGCCCGACTAGCATCAGATACGCAGTATTTT. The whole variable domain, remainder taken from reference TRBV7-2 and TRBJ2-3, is GAGVSQSPSNKVTEKGKDVELRCDPISGHTALYWYRQSLGQGLEFLIYFQGNSAPDKSGLPSDRFSAERTGGSVSTLTIQRTQQEDSAVYLCASSPRARLASDTQYFGPGTRLTVL.

The CDR3 here is CASTYTTLGRANYGYTF. DNA of the CDR3: TGTGCCAGCACCTACACCACCCTGGGGCGAGCTAACTATGGCTACACCTTC. J is TRBJ1-2 and V is TRBV6-6, with D tentatively TRBD1 (5 bases). CDR1 and CDR2 (germline): MNHNY, SVGAGI (reference sequence). The CDR3 loop spans 17 amino acids. V gave up 7 bases and J gave up 0 bases, with 21 bases separating them.

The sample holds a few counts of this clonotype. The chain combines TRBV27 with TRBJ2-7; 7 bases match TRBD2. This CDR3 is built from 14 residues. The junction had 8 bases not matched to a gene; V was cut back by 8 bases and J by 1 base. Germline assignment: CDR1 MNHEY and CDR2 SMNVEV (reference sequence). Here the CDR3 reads CASRPGGSSYEQYF. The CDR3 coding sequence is TGTGCCAGCCGCCCCGGGGGGAGTTCCTACGAGCAGTACTTC.

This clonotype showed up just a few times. CDR3 coding DNA: TGCAGCGCCCTAGCTCGCGGTGGAGAGACCCAGTACTTC. This codes for CSALARGGETQYF. This chain joins TRBV29-1 and TRBJ2-5; D may be TRBD2 (5 bases). V lost 7 bases and J 4 bases, leaving 16 bases between the germline ends. Per germline, CDR1 SQVTM and CDR2 ANQGSEA. There are 13 residues in the CDR3.

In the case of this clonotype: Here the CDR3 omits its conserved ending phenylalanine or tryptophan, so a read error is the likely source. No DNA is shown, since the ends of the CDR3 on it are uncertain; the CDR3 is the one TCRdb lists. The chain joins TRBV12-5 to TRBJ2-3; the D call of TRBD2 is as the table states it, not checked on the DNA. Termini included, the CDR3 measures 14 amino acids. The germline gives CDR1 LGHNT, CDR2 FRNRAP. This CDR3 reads CASGLVAGDRYTYS.

The DNA for the CDR3 is TGCAGTGCTGGGGGACTGGGACTAGCGGGAGCTGCGTCCTACGAGCAGTACTTC. Its translation is CSAGGLGLAGAASYEQYF. This chain uses TRBV20-1 with TRBJ2-7; 14 bases match TRBD2. Germline assignment: CDR1 DFQATT and CDR2 SNEGSKA (reference sequence). Trimming at V came to 5 bases and at J to 1 base, leaving 13 bases not matched to a gene. The CDR3 runs to 18 residues.

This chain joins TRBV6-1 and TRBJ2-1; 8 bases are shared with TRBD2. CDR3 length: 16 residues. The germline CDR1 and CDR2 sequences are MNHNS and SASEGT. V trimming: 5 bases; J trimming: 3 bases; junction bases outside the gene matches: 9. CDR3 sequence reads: CASSWHGRALYNEQFF. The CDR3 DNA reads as TGTGCCAGCAGTTGGCACGGGAGGGCCCTCTACAATGAGCAGTTCTTC.

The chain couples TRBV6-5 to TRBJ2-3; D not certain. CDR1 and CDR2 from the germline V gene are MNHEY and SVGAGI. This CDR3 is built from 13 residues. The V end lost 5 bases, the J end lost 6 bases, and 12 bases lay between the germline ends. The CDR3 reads CASSPPLLDTQYF. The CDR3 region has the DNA TGTGCCAGCAGTCCGCCCCTCTTGGATACGCAGTATTTT.

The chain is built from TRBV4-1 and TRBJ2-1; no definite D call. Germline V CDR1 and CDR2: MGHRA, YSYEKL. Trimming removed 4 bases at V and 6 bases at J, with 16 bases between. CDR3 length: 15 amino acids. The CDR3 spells CASSRVNRALNEQFF. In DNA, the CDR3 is TGCGCCAGCAGCCGGGTCAATCGAGCCCTCAATGAGCAGTTCTTC.

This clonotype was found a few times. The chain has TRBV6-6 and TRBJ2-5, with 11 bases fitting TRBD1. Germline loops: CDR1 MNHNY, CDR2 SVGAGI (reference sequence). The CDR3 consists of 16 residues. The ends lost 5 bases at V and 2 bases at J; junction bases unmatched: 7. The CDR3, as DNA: TGTGCCAGCAGTGCTCCGGACAGGGGGCCTCAAGAGACCCAGTACTTC. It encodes CASSAPDRGPQETQYF.

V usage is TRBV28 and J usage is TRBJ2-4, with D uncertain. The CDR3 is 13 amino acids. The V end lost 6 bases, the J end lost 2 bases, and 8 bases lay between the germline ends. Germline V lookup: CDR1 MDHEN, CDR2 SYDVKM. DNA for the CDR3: TGTGCCAGCAGGGTGGGCCCCAAAAACATTCAGTACTTC. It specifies CASRVGPKNIQYF.

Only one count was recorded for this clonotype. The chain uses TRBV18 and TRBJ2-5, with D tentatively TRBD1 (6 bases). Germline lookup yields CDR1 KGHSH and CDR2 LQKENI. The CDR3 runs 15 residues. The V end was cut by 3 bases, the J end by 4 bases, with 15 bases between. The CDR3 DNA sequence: TGTGCCAGCTCACCGGACAGAGTCTCTTTAGAGACCCAGTACTTC. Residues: CASSPDRVSLETQYF.

CDR3 loop: CASSLGGGWNSPLHF. In DNA, the CDR3 is TGTGCCAGCAGCTTAGGCGGGGGCTGGAATTCACCCCTCCACTTT. The chain recombines TRBV7-9 with TRBJ1-6; D is possibly TRBD1 (6 bases). Trimming removed 1 base at V and 7 bases at J, with 11 bases between. This CDR3 contains 15 residues. Germline CDR1 is SEHNR and CDR2 is FQNEAQ (reference sequence).

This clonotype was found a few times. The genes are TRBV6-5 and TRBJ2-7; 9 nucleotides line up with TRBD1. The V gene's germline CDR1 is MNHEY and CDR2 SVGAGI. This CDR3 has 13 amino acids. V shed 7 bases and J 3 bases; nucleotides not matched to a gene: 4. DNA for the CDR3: TGTGCCAGCACCAGACAGGGGGGCTACGAGCAGTACTTC. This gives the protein CASTRQGGYEQYF.

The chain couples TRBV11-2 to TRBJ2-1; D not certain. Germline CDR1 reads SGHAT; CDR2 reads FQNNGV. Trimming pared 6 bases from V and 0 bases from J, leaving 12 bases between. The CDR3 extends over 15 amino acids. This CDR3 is CASSDTVYSYNEQFF. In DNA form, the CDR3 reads TGTGCCAGCAGTGACACCGTTTACTCCTACAATGAGCAGTTCTTC.

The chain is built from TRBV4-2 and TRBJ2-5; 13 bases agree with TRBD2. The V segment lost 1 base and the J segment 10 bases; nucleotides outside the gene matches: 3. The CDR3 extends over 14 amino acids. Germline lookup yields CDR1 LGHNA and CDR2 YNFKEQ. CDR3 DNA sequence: TGTGCCAGCAGCCAAGGGACTAGCGGGAGCGTCCAGTACTTC. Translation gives CASSQGTSGSVQYF.

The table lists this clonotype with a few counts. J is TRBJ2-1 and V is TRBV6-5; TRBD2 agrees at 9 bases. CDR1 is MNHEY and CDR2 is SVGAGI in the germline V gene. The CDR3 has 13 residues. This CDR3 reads CASRLAAYNEQFF. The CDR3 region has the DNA TGTGCTTCGCGACTAGCGGCATACAATGAGCAGTTCTTC.